This is a list of T cell receptor beta chains from one sample in a study of blood T cell repertoires in COVID-19. Sequencing used immunoSEQ multiplex PCR; TCRdb keeps in-frame clones, though not all of them. The data contain some 250,000 clones, around 84% of them seen just once; the ten biggest clones take up 4.2%. Sequenced input: peripheral blood. The receptors derive from a man between 60 and 75 years old with acute or convalescent COVID-19. Both conserved end residues are part of each CDR3. D genes are given only for firm matches. A clone size is listed for some rows: how often the clone was seen (once, few, many), or a class if it is expanded.

V gene	D gene	clone size	J gene	CDR3 DNA	CDR3 protein
TRBV5-5	TRBD2	.	TRBJ2-1	TGTGCCAGCAGCGGGCTAGCGGGGGGCTCCTACAATGAGCAGTTCTTC	CASSGLAGGSYNEQFF
TRBV5-1	.	.	TRBJ2-1	TGCGCCAGCAGCAGCTCGGGAACCTACAATGAGCAGTTCTTC	CASSSSGTYNEQFF
TRBV11-2	.	.	TRBJ2-5	TGTGCCAGCAGCTTAGAAATTGGCGGGTGGGGGACCCAGTACTTC	CASSLEIGGWGTQYF
TRBV7-2	.	.	TRBJ2-2	TGTGCCAGCAGCTTGTGGGGCCCAAGGGGCGGGGAGCTGTTTTTT	CASSLWGPRGGELFF
TRBV3-1/TRBV3-2	.	once	TRBJ1-1	TGTGCCAGCAGCCATAGTACTGAAGCTTTCTTT	CASSHSTEAFF
TRBV5-1	TRBD1	.	TRBJ2-7	TGCGCCAGCAGCAACGCCGACTCCGGGACAGCGCCTTTTGGGCAGTACTTC	CASSNADSGTAPFGQYF
TRBV19	TRBD2	.	TRBJ2-7	TGTGCCAGTAGTCCCGGGGGGTCATCTGCCTACGAGCAGTACTTC	CASSPGGSSAYEQYF
TRBV7-3	TRBD2	.	TRBJ2-3	TGTGCCAGCAGCCCGGGACTAGCGGTTGGAGATACGCAGTATTTT	CASSPGLAVGDTQYF
TRBV5-1	.	.	TRBJ1-1	TGCGCCAGCAGCTTGGTACCAGGGGTCGGCCACGTGCGGACTGAAGCTTTCTTT	CASSLVPGVGHVRTEAFF
TRBV4-1	.	.	TRBJ1-2	TGCGCCAGCAGCCAAAACCCAGGGGGCTACACCTTC	CASSQNPGGYTF
TRBV6-2/TRBV6-3	.	once	TRBJ1-2	TGTGCCAGCAGTTGGCAGGGGATCTATGGCTACACCTTC	CASSWQGIYGYTF
TRBV30	.	.	TRBJ2-7	TGTGCCTCACAAAGCGGGCCAGGACCCTACGAGCAGTACTTC	CASQSGPGPYEQYF
TRBV29-1	.	.	TRBJ1-2	TGCAGCGTTGAAGCCACTTCTAACTATGGCTACACCTTC	CSVEATSNYGYTF
TRBV5-1	.	.	TRBJ2-1	TGCGCCAGCAGCTTTGCCCGACTAGACCCTATTTCCTACAATGAGCAGTTCTTC	CASSFARLDPISYNEQFF
TRBV7-9	TRBD1	.	TRBJ2-1	TGTGCCACCCGCCCTTCCGGGACAGGGTTCAATGAGCAGTTCTTC	CATRPSGTGFNEQFF
TRBV7-2	.	.	TRBJ2-7	TGTGCCAGCAGCACTGGACAATTCTACGAGCAGTACTTC	CASSTGQFYEQYF
TRBV6-5	TRBD1	.	TRBJ2-1	TGTGCCAGCAGCCGCACAGGGGACAATGAGCAGTTCTTC	CASSRTGDNEQFF
TRBV19	.	.	TRBJ1-1	TGTGCCAGTAGTATAGAGGTTCCGGGGGAAGCTTTCTTT	CASSIEVPGEAFF
TRBV2	.	few	TRBJ1-3	TGTGCCAGCAGTCCAAAAGGGGTCTCTGGAAACACCATATATTTT	CASSPKGVSGNTIYF
TRBV13	TRBD2	.	TRBJ2-1	TGTGCCAGCAGCTTAGCTAGCGGGGGGGCCTTAAACAATGAGCAGTTCTTC	CASSLASGGALNNEQFF
TRBV7-2	.	.	TRBJ1-1	TGTGCCAGCAGTCCTCCGGGGGGAATGAACACTGAAGCTTTCTTT	CASSPPGGMNTEAFF
TRBV6-5	.	.	TRBJ2-3	TGTGCCAGCAGTTGGGCAGGAACACAAGATACGCAGTATTTT	CASSWAGTQDTQYF
TRBV27	TRBD1	.	TRBJ1-4	TGTGCCAGCAACTACAGGGGGCAGTCTGAAAAACTGTTTTTT	CASNYRGQSEKLFF
TRBV3-1/TRBV3-2	.	.	TRBJ1-2	TGTGCCAGCAGCCAGGCCTGGGGCTACACCTTC	CASSQAWGYTF
TRBV9	.	.	TRBJ2-1	TGTGCCAGCAGCGTAGATCGGGGGGAGCAGTTCTTC	CASSVDRGEQFF
TRBV2	.	.	TRBJ2-3	TGTGCCAGCAGTGAAGTATCCCCTGGAGGGCAGTATTTT	CASSEVSPGGQYF
TRBV11-3	TRBD2	.	TRBJ2-5	TGTGCCAGCAGCTCCCTGTGGGCGGGAGTGAGGGAGACCCAGTACTTC	CASSSLWAGVRETQYF
TRBV18	TRBD1	.	TRBJ2-7	TGTGCCAGCTCACGGGACAGGTTTGCCGAGCAGTACTTC	CASSRDRFAEQYF
TRBV5-1	TRBD1	few	TRBJ1-4	TGCGCCAGCAGCTCGCAGGGGGCAACTAATGAAAAACTGTTTTTT	CASSSQGATNEKLFF
TRBV6-5	TRBD1	few	TRBJ2-7	TGTGCCAGCAGACCGGGACAGGGGGCCGACTACGAGCAGTACTTC	CASRPGQGADYEQYF
TRBV6-5	TRBD1	few	TRBJ1-1	TGTGCCAGCAGACCACAGGGGGTCCGGAACACTGAAGCTTTCTTT	CASRPQGVRNTEAFF
TRBV7-8	TRBD2	.	TRBJ2-4	TGTGCCAGCAGCTTAGAAGGCACTAGCGGGACTGCCAAAAACATTCAGTACTTC	CASSLEGTSGTAKNIQYF
TRBV5-6	.	.	TRBJ2-7	TGTGCCAGCAGCTTGGAAGGGGGCTCCTACGAGCAGTACTTC	CASSLEGGSYEQYF
TRBV3-1/TRBV3-2	.	.	TRBJ2-7	TGTGCCAGCAGCCAAGAGAACTACGGCTACGAGCAGTACTTC	CASSQENYGYEQYF
TRBV6-5	TRBD2	.	TRBJ2-7	TGTGCCAGCAGTTACGGGCCTAGCGGGAGCGGGGAGCAGTACTTC	CASSYGPSGSGEQYF
TRBV7-2	.	.	TRBJ2-1	TGTGCCAGCAGCTTAGGAGTAGCGGAACATGAGCAGTTCTTC	CASSLGVAEHEQFF
TRBV19	TRBD1	.	TRBJ1-4	TGTGCCAGTAGTTCCGGGACAGCGAATGAAAAACTGTTTTTT	CASSSGTANEKLFF
TRBV7-6	.	.	TRBJ2-3	TGTGCCAGCAGCTTAGTCGCCCAGGGGGGTCCAGATACGCAGTATTTT	CASSLVAQGGPDTQYF
TRBV10-3	.	.	TRBJ1-6	TGTGCCATCAGTGAGTCCGTCCTAAATTCACCCCTCCACTTT	CAISESVLNSPLHF
TRBV7-3	.	.	TRBJ2-4	TGTGCCAGCAGCCAGGGCGGAGTTCGGGGGTACATTCAGTACTTC	CASSQGGVRGYIQYF